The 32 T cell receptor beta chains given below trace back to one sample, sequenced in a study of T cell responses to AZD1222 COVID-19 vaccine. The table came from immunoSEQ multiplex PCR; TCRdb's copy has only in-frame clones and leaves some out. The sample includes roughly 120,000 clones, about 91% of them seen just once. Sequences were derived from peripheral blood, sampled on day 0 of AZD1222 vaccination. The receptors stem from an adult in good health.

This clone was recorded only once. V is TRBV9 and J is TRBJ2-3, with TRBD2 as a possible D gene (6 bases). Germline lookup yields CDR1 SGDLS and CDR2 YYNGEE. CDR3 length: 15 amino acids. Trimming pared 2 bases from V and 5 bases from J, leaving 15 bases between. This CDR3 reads CASSVGTVGRDTQYF. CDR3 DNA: TGTGCCAGCAGCGTGGGGACCGTCGGGAGAGATACGCAGTATTTT.

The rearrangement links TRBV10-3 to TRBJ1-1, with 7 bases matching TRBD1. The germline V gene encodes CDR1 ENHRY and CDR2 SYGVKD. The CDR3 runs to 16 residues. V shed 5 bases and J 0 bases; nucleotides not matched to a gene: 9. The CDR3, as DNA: TGTGCCATCAGTCTAGGGTACAGGGGCCTGAACACTGAAGCTTTCTTT. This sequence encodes CAISLGYRGLNTEAFF.

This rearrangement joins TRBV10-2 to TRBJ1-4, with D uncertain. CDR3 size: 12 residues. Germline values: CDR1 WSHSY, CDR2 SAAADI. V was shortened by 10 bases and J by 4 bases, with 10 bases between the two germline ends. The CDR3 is CATLGINEKLFF. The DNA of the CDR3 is TGCGCCACGCTGGGTATTAATGAAAAACTGTTTTTT.

CDR3 loop: CANSSPGNTEAFF. The CDR3 region has the DNA TGTGCCAATTCGTCACCGGGGAACACTGAAGCTTTCTTT. The chain recombines TRBV12-3 or TRBV12-4 with TRBJ1-1; D not resolved. The V gene lost 10 bases and the J gene lost 1 base, with 13 bases spanning the gap. The CDR3 spans 13 residues.

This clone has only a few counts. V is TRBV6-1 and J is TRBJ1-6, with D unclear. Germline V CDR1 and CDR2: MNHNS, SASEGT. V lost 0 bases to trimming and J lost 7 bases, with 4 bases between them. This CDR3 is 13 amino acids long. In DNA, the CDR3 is TGTGCCAGCAGTGAAGCCGACAATTCACCCCTCCACTTT. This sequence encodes CASSEADNSPLHF.

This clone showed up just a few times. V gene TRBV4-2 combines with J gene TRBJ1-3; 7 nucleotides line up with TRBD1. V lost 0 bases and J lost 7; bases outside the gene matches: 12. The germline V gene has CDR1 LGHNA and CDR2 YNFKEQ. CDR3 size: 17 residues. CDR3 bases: TGTGCCAGCAGCCAAGAGGGTGCTGCCAGGGGGAAGAACACCATATATTTT. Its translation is CASSQEGAARGKNTIYF.

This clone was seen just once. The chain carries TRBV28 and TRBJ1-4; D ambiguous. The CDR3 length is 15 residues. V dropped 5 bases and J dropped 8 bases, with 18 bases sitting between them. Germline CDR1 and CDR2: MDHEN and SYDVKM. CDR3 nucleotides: TGTGCCAGCAGTCCTACGGACCTCAGGTGGGAAAAACTGTTTTTT. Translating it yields CASSPTDLRWEKLFF.

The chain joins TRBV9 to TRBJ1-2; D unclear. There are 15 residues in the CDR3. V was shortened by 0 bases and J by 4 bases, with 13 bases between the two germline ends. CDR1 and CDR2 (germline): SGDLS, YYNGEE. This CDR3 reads CASSVGSELTYGYTF. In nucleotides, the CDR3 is TGTGCCAGCAGCGTAGGCTCAGAATTGACCTATGGCTACACCTTC. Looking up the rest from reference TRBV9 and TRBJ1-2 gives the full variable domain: DSGVTQTPKHLITATGQRVTLRCSPRSGDLSVYWYQQSLDQGLQFLIQYYNGEERAKGNILERFSAQQFPDLHSELNLSSLELGDSALYFCASSVGSELTYGYTFGSGTRLTVV.

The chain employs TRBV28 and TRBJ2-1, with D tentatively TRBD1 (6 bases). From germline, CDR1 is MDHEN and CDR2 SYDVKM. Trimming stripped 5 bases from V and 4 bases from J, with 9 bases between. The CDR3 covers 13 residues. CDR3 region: CASSRTVYNEQFF. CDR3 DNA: TGTGCCAGCAGTAGGACAGTTTACAATGAGCAGTTCTTC.

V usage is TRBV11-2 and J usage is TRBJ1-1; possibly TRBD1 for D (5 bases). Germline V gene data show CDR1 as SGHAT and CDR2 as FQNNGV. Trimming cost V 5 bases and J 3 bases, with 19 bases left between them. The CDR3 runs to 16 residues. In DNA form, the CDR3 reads TGTGCCAGCAGCCCACTCCGACAGCTCTCCGACACTGAAGCTTTCTTT. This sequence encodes CASSPLRQLSDTEAFF.

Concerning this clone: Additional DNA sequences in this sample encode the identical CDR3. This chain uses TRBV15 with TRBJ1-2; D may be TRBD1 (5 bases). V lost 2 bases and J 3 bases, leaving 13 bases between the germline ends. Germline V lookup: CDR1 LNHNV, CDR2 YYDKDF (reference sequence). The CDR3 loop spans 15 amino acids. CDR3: CATSRPSGADYGYTF. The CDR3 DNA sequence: TGTGCCACCAGCAGACCCAGTGGGGCGGACTATGGCTACACCTTC.

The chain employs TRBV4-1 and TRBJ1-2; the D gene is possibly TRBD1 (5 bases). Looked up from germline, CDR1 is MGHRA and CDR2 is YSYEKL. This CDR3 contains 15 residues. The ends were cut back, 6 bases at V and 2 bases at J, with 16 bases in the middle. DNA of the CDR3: TGCGCCAGCAGTAGGGAAGACAGTGCGAACTATGGCTACACCTTC. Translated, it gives CASSREDSANYGYTF.

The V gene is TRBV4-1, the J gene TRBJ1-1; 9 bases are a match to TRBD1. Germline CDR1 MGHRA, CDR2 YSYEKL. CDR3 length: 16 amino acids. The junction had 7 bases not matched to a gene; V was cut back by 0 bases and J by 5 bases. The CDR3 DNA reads TGCGCCAGCAGCCAAGATCTCGGGACAGGGAGGACTGAAGCTTTCTTT. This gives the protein CASSQDLGTGRTEAFF.

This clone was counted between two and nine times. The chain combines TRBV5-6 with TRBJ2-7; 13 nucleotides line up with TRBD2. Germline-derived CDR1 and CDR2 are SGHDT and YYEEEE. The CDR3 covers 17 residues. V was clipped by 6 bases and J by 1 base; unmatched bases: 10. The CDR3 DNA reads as TGTGCCAGCACCCCCGGACTAGCGGGGGTCGCTTCCTACGAGCAGTACTTC. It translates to CASTPGLAGVASYEQYF.

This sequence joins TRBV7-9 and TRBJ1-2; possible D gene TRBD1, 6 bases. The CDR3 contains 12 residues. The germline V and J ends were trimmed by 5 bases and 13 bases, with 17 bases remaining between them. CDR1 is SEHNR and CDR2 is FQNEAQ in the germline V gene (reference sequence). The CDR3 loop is CASSPQGHLFTF. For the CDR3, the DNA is TGTGCCAGCAGCCCACAGGGACACCTATTCACCTTC. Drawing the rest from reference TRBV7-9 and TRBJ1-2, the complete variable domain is DTGVSQNPRHKITKRGQNVTFRCDPISEHNRLYWYRQTLGQGPEFLTYFQNEAQLEKSRLLSDRFSAERPKGSFSTLEIQRTEQGDSAMYLCASSPQGHLFTFGSGTRLTVV.

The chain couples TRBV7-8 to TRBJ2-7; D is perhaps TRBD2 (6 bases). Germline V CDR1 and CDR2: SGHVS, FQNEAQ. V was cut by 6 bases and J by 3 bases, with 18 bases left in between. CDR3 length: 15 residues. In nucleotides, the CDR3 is TGTGCCAGCAGGGCCCGCGGAGGGACGAGCTACGAGCAGTACTTC. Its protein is CASRARGGTSYEQYF.

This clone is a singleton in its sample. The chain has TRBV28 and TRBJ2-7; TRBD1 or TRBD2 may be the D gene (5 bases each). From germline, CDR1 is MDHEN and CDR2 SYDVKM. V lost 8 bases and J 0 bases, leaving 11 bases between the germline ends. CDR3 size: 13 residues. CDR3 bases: TGTGCCAGCGCCAGCGGACACTCCTACGAGCAGTACTTC. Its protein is CASASGHSYEQYF.

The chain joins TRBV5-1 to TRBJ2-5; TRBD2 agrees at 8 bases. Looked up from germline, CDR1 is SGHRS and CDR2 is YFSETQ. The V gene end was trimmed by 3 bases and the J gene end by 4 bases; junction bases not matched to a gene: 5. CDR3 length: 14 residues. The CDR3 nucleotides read TGCGCCAGCAGCTCCGGGGGGGCAGGAGAGACCCAGTACTTC. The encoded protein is CASSSGGAGETQYF.

CDR3 nucleotide sequence: TGTGCCAGCAGCCGCTTGACCGGGACAGGGAGTGTCTCCCTCCACTTT. Protein product: CASSRLTGTGSVSLHF. The genes are TRBV7-9 and TRBJ1-6, with TRBD1 matching 9 bases. Germline CDR1 SEHNR, CDR2 FQNEAQ (reference sequence). After removal of 5 bases from V and 14 bases from J, the junction contained 16 bases not matched to a gene. The CDR3 contains 16 residues.

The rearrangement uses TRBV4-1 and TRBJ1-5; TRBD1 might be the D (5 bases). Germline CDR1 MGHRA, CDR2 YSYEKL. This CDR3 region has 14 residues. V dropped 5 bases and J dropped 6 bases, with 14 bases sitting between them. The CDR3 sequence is CASSWGPYIQPQHF. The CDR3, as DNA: TGCGCCAGCAGCTGGGGACCTTATATTCAGCCCCAGCATTTT.

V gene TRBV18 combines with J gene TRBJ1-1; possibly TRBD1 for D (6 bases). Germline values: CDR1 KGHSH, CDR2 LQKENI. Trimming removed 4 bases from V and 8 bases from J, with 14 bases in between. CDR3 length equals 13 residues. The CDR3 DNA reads TGTGCCAGCTCACTCATGGACAGCCCAGAAGCTTTCTTT. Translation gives CASSLMDSPEAFF.

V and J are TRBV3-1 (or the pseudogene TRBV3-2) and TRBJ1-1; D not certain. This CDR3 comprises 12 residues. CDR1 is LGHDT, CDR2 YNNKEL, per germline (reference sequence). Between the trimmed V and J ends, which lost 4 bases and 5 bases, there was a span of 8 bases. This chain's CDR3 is CASSPDRTEAFF. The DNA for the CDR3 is TGTGCCAGCAGCCCCGACCGAACTGAAGCTTTCTTT.

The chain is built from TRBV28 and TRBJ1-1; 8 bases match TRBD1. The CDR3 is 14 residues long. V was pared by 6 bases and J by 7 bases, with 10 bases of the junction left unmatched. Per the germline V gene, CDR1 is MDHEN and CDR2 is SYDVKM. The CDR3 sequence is CASSPRTGLGEAFF. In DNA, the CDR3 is TGTGCCAGCAGCCCAAGGACAGGGTTGGGTGAAGCTTTCTTT.

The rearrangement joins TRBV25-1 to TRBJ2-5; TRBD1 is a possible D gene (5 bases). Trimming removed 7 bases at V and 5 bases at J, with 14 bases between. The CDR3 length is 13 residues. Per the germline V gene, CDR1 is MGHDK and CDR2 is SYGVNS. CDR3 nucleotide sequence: TGTGCCAGCACCCAGGGCGCGGCCGAGACCCAGTACTTC. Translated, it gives CASTQGAAETQYF.

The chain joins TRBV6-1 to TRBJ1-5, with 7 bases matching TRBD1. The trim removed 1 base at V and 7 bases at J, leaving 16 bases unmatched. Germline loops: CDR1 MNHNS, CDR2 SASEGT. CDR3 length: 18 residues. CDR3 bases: TGTGCCAGCAGTGAAGGGACAGGACAGATCTCGATCTTACAGCCCCAGCATTTT. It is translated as CASSEGTGQISILQPQHF.

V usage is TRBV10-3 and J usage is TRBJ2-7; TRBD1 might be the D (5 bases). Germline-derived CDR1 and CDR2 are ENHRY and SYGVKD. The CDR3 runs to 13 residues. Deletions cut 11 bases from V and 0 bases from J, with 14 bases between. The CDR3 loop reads CAVLGASSYEQYF. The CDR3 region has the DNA TGTGCCGTCCTAGGGGCAAGCTCCTACGAGCAGTACTTC.

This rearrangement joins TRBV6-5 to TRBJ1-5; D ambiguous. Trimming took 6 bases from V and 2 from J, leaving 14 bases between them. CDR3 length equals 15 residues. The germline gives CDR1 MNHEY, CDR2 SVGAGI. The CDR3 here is CASSPTDGGNQPQHF. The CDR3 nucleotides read TGTGCCAGCAGCCCAACGGACGGGGGCAATCAGCCCCAGCATTTT.

CDR3 residues: CASSPSGAYEQYF. In nucleotides, the CDR3 is TGTGCCAGCAGCCCGTCTGGAGCCTACGAGCAGTACTTC. The V and J genes are TRBV7-2 and TRBJ2-7; D uncertain. This CDR3 is 13 amino acids long. Germline values: CDR1 SGHTA, CDR2 FQGNSA. The V gene lost 5 bases and the J gene lost 2 bases, with 10 bases spanning the gap.

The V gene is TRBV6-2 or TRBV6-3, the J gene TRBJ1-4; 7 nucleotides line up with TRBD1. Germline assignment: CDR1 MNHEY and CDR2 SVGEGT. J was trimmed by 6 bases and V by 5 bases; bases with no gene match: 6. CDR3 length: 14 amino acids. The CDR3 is CASSPGTEYEKLFF. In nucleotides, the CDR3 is TGTGCCAGCAGTCCCGGGACAGAGTATGAAAAACTGTTTTTT.

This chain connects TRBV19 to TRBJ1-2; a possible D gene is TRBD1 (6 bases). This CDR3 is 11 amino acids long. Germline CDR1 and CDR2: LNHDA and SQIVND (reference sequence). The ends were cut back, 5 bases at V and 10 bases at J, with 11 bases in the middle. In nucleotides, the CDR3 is TGTGCCAGTAGTGTCGACAGGCACTACACCTTC. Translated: CASSVDRHYTF. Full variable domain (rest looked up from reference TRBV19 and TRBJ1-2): DGGITQSPKYLFRKEGQNVTLSCEQNLNHDAMYWYRQDPGQGLRLIYYSQIVNDFQKGDIAEGYSVSREKKESFPLTVTSAQKNPTAFYLCASSVDRHYTFGSGTRLTVV.

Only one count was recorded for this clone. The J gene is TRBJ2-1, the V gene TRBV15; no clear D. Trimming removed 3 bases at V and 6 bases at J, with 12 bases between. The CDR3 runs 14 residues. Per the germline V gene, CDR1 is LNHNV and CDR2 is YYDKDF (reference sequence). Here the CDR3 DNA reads TGTGCCACCAGCAGGGGAAAGGCCGCCAATGAGCAGTTCTTC. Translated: CATSRGKAANEQFF.

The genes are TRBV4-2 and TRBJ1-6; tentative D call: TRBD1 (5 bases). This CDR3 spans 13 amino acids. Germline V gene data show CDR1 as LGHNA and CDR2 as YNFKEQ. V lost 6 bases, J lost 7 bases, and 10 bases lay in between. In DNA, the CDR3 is TGTGCCAGCAGGGGGGAGGGCAATTCACCCCTCCACTTT. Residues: CASRGEGNSPLHF.